Each of the 15 T cell receptor beta chains below was sequenced from the same sample in a study of T cells in Graves' hyperthyroidism and ophthalmopathy. RNA transcripts yielded amplified TCR beta CDR3 regions. The HTBI primer set drove a first-round RT-PCR of the TCR CDR3. One entry per CDR3 protein results from TCRdb running MiXCR on the multiplex PCR reads. The sample shows 500,000 to 650,000 distinct CDR3 sequences, 46% of them seen only once. The sequenced sample consisted of peripheral blood or thyroid tissue (not recorded which). The source is an adult woman with Graves' disease, either hyperthyroidism or ophthalmopathy (not recorded which).

This clonotype was detected once. This chain links TRBV7-9 with TRBJ2-7; TRBD2 agrees at 11 bases. The CDR3 runs 15 residues. CDR1 is SEHNR and CDR2 is FQNEAQ in the germline V gene (reference sequence). V lost 5 bases, J lost 6 bases, and 9 bases stayed unmatched. The CDR3 protein is CASSPPGTSGLEQYF. The CDR3 nucleotides read TGTGCCAGCAGCCCCCCCGGGACTAGCGGACTCGAGCAGTACTTC.

This CDR3 is CSVESPGESYEQYF. The CDR3 DNA follows: TGCAGCGTTGAATCCCCGGGAGAGAGCTACGAGCAGTACTTC. The gene calls are TRBV29-1 and TRBJ2-7, with D tentatively TRBD2 (6 bases). Germline values: CDR1 SQVTM, CDR2 ANQGSEA. Trimming cost V 2 bases and J 3 bases, with 14 bases left between them. This CDR3 is 14 amino acids long.

This rearrangement joins TRBV20-1 to TRBJ1-2, with no clear D. The length of the CDR3 is 16 residues. With 0 bases removed from V and 0 bases from J, the gap between germline ends came to 14 bases. Germline V gene data show CDR1 as DFQATT and CDR2 as SNEGSKA (reference sequence). The CDR3 sequence is CSARDRASTTNYGYTF. The CDR3 DNA is TGCAGTGCTAGAGATAGGGCCAGTACCACTAACTATGGCTACACCTTC.

The CDR3, as DNA: TGTGCCAGCAGCTTAAGTCGGGGGCAGTCGGAGACCCAGTACTTC. This translates into CASSLSRGQSETQYF. This sequence joins TRBV5-5 and TRBJ2-5, with D perhaps TRBD1 or TRBD2 (6 bases each). Germline CDR1 is SGHKS and CDR2 is YYEKEE (reference sequence). The CDR3 length is 15 residues. The V end lost 2 bases, the J end lost 5 bases, and 16 bases lay between the germline ends.

V gene TRBV7-9 combines with J gene TRBJ2-2; D gene ambiguous. Germline V lookup: CDR1 SEHNR, CDR2 FQNEAQ (reference sequence). The V end lost 0 bases, the J end lost 6 bases, and 8 bases lay between the germline ends. The CDR3 length is 14 residues. The CDR3, as DNA: TGTGCCAGCAGCTTAGCGGTAGAACCCGGGGAGCTGTTTTTT. Amino acid sequence: CASSLAVEPGELFF.

The J gene is TRBJ2-5, the V gene TRBV29-1, with TRBD1 matching over 9 bases. CDR1 and CDR2 (germline): SQVTM, ANQGSEA. The CDR3 is 15 amino acids. V lost 2 bases, J lost 6 bases, and 10 bases stayed unmatched. The CDR3 spells CSVESGTGSAKTQYF. The CDR3 nucleotides read TGCAGCGTTGAATCCGGGACAGGGAGCGCGAAGACCCAGTACTTC. The whole variable domain, filled in from reference TRBV29-1 and TRBJ2-5, reads SAVISQKPSRDICQRGTSLTIQCQVDSQVTMMFWYRQQPGQSLTLIATANQGSEATYESGFVIDKFPISRPNLTFSTLTVSNMSPEDSSIYLCSVESGTGSAKTQYFGPGTRLLVL.

The chain couples TRBV19 to TRBJ2-2; TRBD2 matches 7 bases. This CDR3 comprises 14 residues. Germline V gene lookup returns CDR1 LNHDA and CDR2 SQIVND (reference sequence). The J segment lost 7 bases and the V segment lost 9 bases, leaving 11 bases of the junction unmatched. This CDR3 reads CASHTVTSVGELFF. The CDR3 coding sequence is TGTGCCAGCCATACCGTAACTAGCGTCGGGGAGCTGTTTTTT.

This clonotype was detected ten times or more. The V gene is TRBV19, the J gene TRBJ2-5, with D maybe TRBD2 (5 bases). Looked up from germline, CDR1 is LNHDA and CDR2 is SQIVND (reference sequence). The CDR3 sequence is 13 residues long. V dropped 8 bases and J dropped 5 bases, with 15 bases sitting between them. The CDR3, as DNA: TGTGCCAGTTCAAGGACTTCGGAGGAGACCCAGTACTTC. Encoded protein: CASSRTSEETQYF.

V usage is TRBV3-1 and J usage is TRBJ2-7; D unclear. The V gene lost 6 bases and the J gene lost 1 base, with 7 bases spanning the gap. Germline V gene sequence: CDR1 LGHDT, CDR2 YNNKEL (reference sequence). The CDR3 totals 12 residues. The CDR3 is CASSSHSYEQYF. The CDR3 DNA reads as TGTGCCAGCAGTTCCCATTCCTACGAGCAGTACTTC.

This chain joins TRBV29-1 and TRBJ1-1; D possibly corresponds to TRBD1 (6 bases). V was shortened by 4 bases and J by 3 bases, with 12 bases between the two germline ends. The CDR3 contains 13 residues. Germline V gene sequence: CDR1 SQVTM, CDR2 ANQGSEA. The CDR3 nucleotides are TGCAGCGTTGCGGGACAAGGGCACACTGAAGCTTTCTTT. Translating gives CSVAGQGHTEAFF.

CDR3 amino acids: CASSGGQRTETQYF. In DNA form, the CDR3 reads TGCGCCAGCAGCGGGGGACAGAGGACGGAGACCCAGTACTTC. The chain combines TRBV5-1 with TRBJ2-5; 7 bases map to TRBD1. Trimming at V came to 4 bases and at J to 5 bases, leaving 8 bases not matched to a gene. The CDR3 sequence is 14 residues long. Per the germline V gene, CDR1 is SGHRS and CDR2 is YFSETQ.

The chain links TRBV11-2 to TRBJ2-7, with 7 bases aligning to TRBD1. Trimming at V came to 5 bases and at J to 3 bases, leaving 10 bases not matched to a gene. The germline gives CDR1 SGHAT, CDR2 FQNNGV. The CDR3 has 15 amino acids. CDR3 in DNA: TGTGCCAGCAGCACGGACAGGTCAACCCGCTACGAGCAGTACTTC. Translation: CASSTDRSTRYEQYF. Full variable domain (outside the CDR3, taken from reference TRBV11-2 and TRBJ2-7): EAGVAQSPRYKIIEKRQSVAFWCNPISGHATLYWYQQILGQGPKLLIQFQNNGVVDDSQLPKDRFSAERLKGVDSTLKIQPAKLEDSAVYLCASSTDRSTRYEQYFGPGTRLTVT.

The V call is TRBV14, the J call TRBJ1-1, with a weak D call TRBD1 (5 bases). The CDR3 extends over 15 amino acids. Germline-derived CDR1 and CDR2 are SGHDN and FVKESK. Trimming stripped 4 bases from V and 3 bases from J, with 15 bases between. For the CDR3, the DNA is TGTGCCAGCAGCCCCATCGGAATGGGGCACACTGAAGCTTTCTTT. It yields the protein CASSPIGMGHTEAFF.

This chain connects TRBV6-2 or TRBV6-3 to TRBJ2-7, with 13 bases lining up with TRBD2. J lost 2 bases, V lost 6 bases, and 4 bases had no gene match. The CDR3 extends over 15 amino acids. The V gene's germline CDR1 is MNHEY and CDR2 SVGEGT. Here the CDR3 reads CASSTGTSGTYEQYF. The CDR3 DNA reads TGTGCCAGCAGCACTGGGACTAGCGGGACCTACGAGCAGTACTTC.

V gene TRBV29-1 combines with J gene TRBJ1-2, with TRBD1 identical over 11 bases. Trimming took 6 bases from V and 12 from J; bases not matched to a gene: 18. Germline V gene lookup returns CDR1 SQVTM and CDR2 ANQGSEA. This CDR3 is built from 15 residues. The CDR3 loop is CSVSLRTGGKSGNTF. The CDR3 DNA reads TGCAGCGTCTCTCTACGGACAGGGGGCAAGTCTGGAAACACCTTC.